This T cell receptor beta chain was recorded in a study of CD8 T cells in ankylosing spondylitis. General study points: From matched ankylosing spondylitis synovial fluid, disease-linked clones were reportedly recovered at significantly enriched levels. A subset of motif variants has previously been described in the synovial fluid and blood of reactive arthritis. Made up of about eight highly homologous variants, a TCR beta motif appeared characteristic of ankylosing spondylitis blood.

The CDR3 has 13 residues. Germline V CDR1 and CDR2: MNHNS, SASEGT. V shed 5 bases and J shed 9 bases, with 11 bases lying between them. This clonotype was counted only a few times. The antigen remains undetermined. Generation of TCR beta libraries employed quantitative 5'-RACE incorporating molecular barcodes. MiXCR, run by TCRdb on the 5' RACE reads, gives a single entry per CDR3 protein. The repertoire holds roughly 700,000 distinct CDR3 sequences, with over 15% as singletons. The genes are TRBV6-1 and TRBJ1-6; no clear D gene. This TCR derives from a male donor with ankylosing spondylitis. Sequenced: blood, either unsorted or a sorted T cell fraction (not recorded which). CDR3 sequence reads: CASSPVVGSPLHF. The CDR3 DNA follows: TGTGCCAGCAGTCCGGTAGTAGGTTCACCCCTCCACTTT.